A single sample is the source of the 24 T cell receptor beta chains below, sequenced in a study of T cell clusters in autoimmune cytopenias. One tube held mixed TRB-A and TRB-B primer pools for touch-down PCR. Following a re-call of the multiplex PCR reads, TCRdb has one entry per CDR3 protein and lacks DNA. Here the sample table reports some 6,000 distinct CDR3 sequences. TRB amplification used roughly 250 ng of peripheral blood genomic DNA. The sample was also reused in another study, on T cell repertoires in aging, cancer and after chemotherapy.

The sequencing input was peripheral blood. These receptors were obtained from a human donor in good health.

In terms of frequency, this clonotype is medium-sized. The V and J genes are TRBV6-5 and TRBJ1-2; TCRdb's D gene call, TRBD1, goes unchecked for lack of DNA. The germline V gene encodes CDR1 MNHEY and CDR2 SVGAGI. The CDR3 has 14 amino acids. The CDR3 is CASSYRDRGYGYTF.

This clonotype is medium-sized by frequency. V and J are TRBV5-5 and TRBJ2-3; TCRdb's D gene call, TRBD1, goes unchecked for lack of DNA. The CDR3 runs 16 residues. Germline CDR1 is SGHKS and CDR2 is YYEKEE (reference sequence). The CDR3 region is CASSWGQGFKGDTQYF.

Considering frequency, this clonotype is large. V and J are TRBV29-1 and TRBJ2-7; the D call of TRBD2 rests on TCRdb alone, since no DNA is present to check it. The CDR3 runs to 13 residues. Germline CDR1 SQVTM, CDR2 ANQGSEA. The chain's CDR3 is CSAVGQFTGEQYF.

The CDR3 loop is CASNQGGVGYNEQFF. The rearrangement uses TRBV7-9 and TRBJ2-1; the TRBD1 assignment by TCRdb is unverifiable without DNA. The CDR3 totals 15 residues. Germline V CDR1 and CDR2: SEHNR, FQNEAQ (reference sequence).

This clonotype is deemed medium-sized by its frequency. The V call is TRBV5-4, the J call TRBJ2-7. Germline V CDR1 and CDR2: SGHNT, YYREEE (reference sequence). The CDR3 length is 14 residues. The CDR3 protein is CASSSRGDSYEQYF.

This clonotype is medium-sized (0.01 to 0.1%) by frequency. V gene TRBV19 combines with J gene TRBJ1-1; TCRdb returns TRBD1, unconfirmable since there is no DNA. Germline CDR1 is LNHDA and CDR2 is SQIVND (reference sequence). The CDR3 has 15 amino acids. The CDR3: CASSIDKGSNTEAFF.

The chain uses TRBV7-9 and TRBJ2-1; TCRdb picks TRBD1, but there is no DNA to check that call. CDR3 length: 14 residues. Germline CDR1 and CDR2: SEHNR and FQNEAQ (reference sequence). The CDR3 sequence: CASSLSPYTSEQFF.

This clonotype is labeled medium-sized (0.01 to 0.1%) based on frequency. J is TRBJ1-5 and V is TRBV27; the D gene TCRdb calls, TRBD1, cannot be checked with no DNA. The germline gives CDR1 MNHEY, CDR2 SMNVEV (reference sequence). CDR3 size: 13 residues. The CDR3 region is CASRVGGNQPQHF.

This chain connects TRBV12-3 or TRBV12-4 to TRBJ1-5. The CDR3 loop spans 14 amino acids. The CDR3 sequence: CASSIGGPGQPQHF.

V usage is TRBV20-1 and J usage is TRBJ2-7; TCRdb selects TRBD2, and the lack of DNA leaves this call unchecked. The CDR3 is 14 residues long. Germline V gene lookup returns CDR1 DFQATT and CDR2 SNEGSKA (reference sequence). The CDR3 region is CSARDRGPHYEQYF.

The chain carries TRBV5-1 and TRBJ2-7; TCRdb returns TRBD1, unconfirmable since there is no DNA. The CDR3 contains 14 residues. CDR1 SGHRS and CDR2 YFSETQ come from the germline V gene. CDR3: CASSSRDSSYEQYF.

The chain uses TRBV7-9 and TRBJ2-5; TCRdb's D call, TRBD2, is unchecked because there is no DNA. The CDR3 is made up of 14 amino acids. Germline assignment: CDR1 SEHNR and CDR2 FQNEAQ (reference sequence). CDR3 residues: CAALRLSQGETQYF.

This clonotype ranks as medium-sized in terms of frequency. The chain is built from TRBV11-1 and TRBJ2-1; TCRdb selects TRBD1, and the lack of DNA leaves this call unchecked. The CDR3 extends over 16 amino acids. In germline, CDR1 is SGHAT, CDR2 FQDESV (reference sequence). This CDR3 reads CASSFDRRSSYNEQFF.

The chain joins TRBV12-3 or TRBV12-4 to TRBJ1-5; the TCRdb D gene call, TRBD1, has no DNA to confirm it. This CDR3 contains 13 residues. CDR3 loop: CASSFQRGQPQHF.

This clonotype is labeled medium-sized based on frequency. The rearrangement links TRBV6-5 to TRBJ1-4. The CDR3 runs 14 residues. Per germline, CDR1 MNHEY and CDR2 SVGAGI. This CDR3 reads CASSSATEEEKLFF.

The chain couples TRBV6-5 to TRBJ2-3; TCRdb lists TRBD2, though no DNA is available to test this call. The germline CDR1 and CDR2 sequences are MNHEY and SVGAGI. The CDR3 contains 14 residues. The CDR3 loop is CASNRGIPTDTQYF.

This chain connects TRBV12-3 or TRBV12-4 to TRBJ1-4. There are 14 residues in the CDR3. The CDR3 region is CASIYSTTNEKLFF.

Judged by frequency, this clonotype is medium-sized (0.01 to 0.1%). V is TRBV6-5 and J is TRBJ2-2; TCRdb calls TRBD1, which cannot be checked without DNA. The length of the CDR3 is 18 residues. Germline V gene sequence: CDR1 MNHEY, CDR2 SVGAGI. The CDR3 loop reads CASSYSLAWGITTGELFF.

Frequency places this clonotype as medium-sized (0.01 to 0.1%). The rearrangement uses TRBV18 and TRBJ2-3; the D gene TCRdb calls, TRBD2, cannot be checked with no DNA. The CDR3 is 17 amino acids. Germline V gene lookup returns CDR1 KGHSH and CDR2 LQKENI. The CDR3: CASSPPGGGSHTDTQYF.

This clonotype ranks as medium-sized in terms of frequency. CDR3 sequence reads: CASSKVYATNEKLFF. V gene TRBV19 combines with J gene TRBJ1-4. The germline V gene encodes CDR1 LNHDA and CDR2 SQIVND (reference sequence). The CDR3 has 15 residues.

This clonotype shows up as medium-sized by frequency. The chain links TRBV5-4 to TRBJ2-7; TCRdb picks TRBD2, but there is no DNA to check that call. Germline V gene sequence: CDR1 SGHNT, CDR2 YYREEE (reference sequence). CDR3 length equals 13 residues. This chain's CDR3 is CASSNPAGGEQYF.

V gene TRBV18 combines with J gene TRBJ1-1. Germline CDR1 is KGHSH and CDR2 is LQKENI. The CDR3 has 17 amino acids. The CDR3 protein is CASSPTGGGSGNTEAFF.

This clonotype ranks as medium-sized in terms of frequency. The genes are TRBV19 and TRBJ2-1; the D call of TRBD1 rests on TCRdb alone, since no DNA is present to check it. This CDR3 has 17 residues. Germline V lookup: CDR1 LNHDA, CDR2 SQIVND (reference sequence). The CDR3: CASSIHRDRSSYNEQFF.

This clonotype is large (0.1 to 1%) by frequency. The V gene is TRBV29-1, the J gene TRBJ2-7; TCRdb lists TRBD1, though no DNA is available to test this call. CDR3 length equals 12 residues. Germline CDR1 reads SQVTM; CDR2 reads ANQGSEA. The CDR3 loop reads CSAGDSAYEQYF.